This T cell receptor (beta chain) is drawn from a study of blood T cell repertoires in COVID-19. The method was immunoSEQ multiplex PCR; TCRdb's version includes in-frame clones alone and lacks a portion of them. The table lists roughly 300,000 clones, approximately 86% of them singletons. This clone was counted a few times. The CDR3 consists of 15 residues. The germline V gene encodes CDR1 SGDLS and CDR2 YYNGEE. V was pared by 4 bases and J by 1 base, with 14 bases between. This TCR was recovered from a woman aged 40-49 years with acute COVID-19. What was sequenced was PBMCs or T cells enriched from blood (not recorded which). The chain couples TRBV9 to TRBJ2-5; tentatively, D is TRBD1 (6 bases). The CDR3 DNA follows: TGTGCCAGCAGCCCGCGGACAGCGGCCCAAGAGACCCAGTACTTC. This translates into CASSPRTAAQETQYF.